The 27 T cell receptor beta chains below all came from one sample that was sequenced in a study of blood T cell repertoires in COVID-19. TCRdb keeps only in-frame clones here, not all; method: immunoSEQ multiplex PCR. This sample yields around 200,000 clones, of which approximately 85% are seen a single time; about 5.6% belongs to the top ten. The sequenced material came from PBMCs or T cells enriched from blood (not recorded which). The receptors here all came from a man aged 35 to 55 with acute COVID-19.

The gene calls are TRBV6-2 or TRBV6-3 and TRBJ2-7; weak D call: TRBD2 (6 bases). V lost 5 bases, J lost 7 bases, and 12 bases lay in between. The CDR3 is 12 amino acids. Germline V CDR1 and CDR2: MNHEY, SVGEGT. CDR3 sequence reads: CASSLLAREQYF. The CDR3, as DNA: TGTGCCAGCAGTCTACTAGCTCGTGAGCAGTACTTC.

This clone was detected ten times or more. J is TRBJ1-1 and V is TRBV25-1; tentatively, D is TRBD1 (5 bases). The V and J ends lost 5 bases and 4 bases respectively, with 11 bases between them. The CDR3 has 13 amino acids. Germline assignment: CDR1 MGHDK and CDR2 SYGVNS. The CDR3 DNA reads as TGTGCCAGCAGTTCAGGGCAAGGCACTGAAGCTTTCTTT. Protein: CASSSGQGTEAFF.

The rearrangement links TRBV27 to TRBJ1-1, with D unresolved. There are 13 residues in the CDR3. Germline CDR1 reads MNHEY; CDR2 reads SMNVEV (reference sequence). V lost 6 bases, J lost 3 bases, and 11 bases lay in between. CDR3 region: CASSLGMYTEAFF. The CDR3 DNA follows: TGTGCCAGCAGCCTAGGTATGTACACTGAAGCTTTCTTT.

The chain links TRBV9 to TRBJ2-1; 8 nucleotides line up with TRBD2. Germline V CDR1 and CDR2: SGDLS, YYNGEE. The J segment lost 9 bases and the V segment lost 0 bases, leaving 8 bases of the junction unmatched. The CDR3 loop spans 15 amino acids. The chain's CDR3 is CASSVGGAGAGEQFF. DNA for the CDR3: TGTGCCAGCAGCGTAGGAGGAGCGGGAGCGGGTGAGCAGTTCTTC. The full variable domain, in which reference TRBV9 and TRBJ2-1 provide the parts outside the CDR3, is DSGVTQTPKHLITATGQRVTLRCSPRSGDLSVYWYQQSLDQGLQFLIQYYNGEERAKGNILERFSAQQFPDLHSELNLSSLELGDSALYFCASSVGGAGAGEQFFGPGTRLTVL.

V usage is TRBV27 and J usage is TRBJ2-7; 14 nucleotides line up with TRBD2. In germline, CDR1 is MNHEY, CDR2 SMNVEV (reference sequence). Losses at the gene ends were 4 bases for V and 4 bases for J; bases not matched to a gene: 9. The CDR3 is 17 amino acids. CDR3 coding DNA: TGTGCCAGCAGTTCGACCCCTAGACTAGCGGGAGGGTACGAGCAGTACTTC. Protein sequence: CASSSTPRLAGGYEQYF.

This clone has just one count. J is TRBJ2-7 and V is TRBV2; the match to TRBD2 covers 11 bases. J gave up 6 bases and V 11 bases, and 6 bases lay outside the gene matches. The germline V gene encodes CDR1 SNHLY and CDR2 FYNNEI. The CDR3 contains 12 residues. The CDR3 loop is CASTSGMGEQYF. In nucleotides, the CDR3 is TGTGCCTCGACTAGCGGGATGGGCGAGCAGTACTTC.

The V gene is TRBV2, the J gene TRBJ1-1; perhaps TRBD1 as D (5 bases). V gave up 5 bases and J gave up 4 bases, with 14 bases separating them. The length of the CDR3 is 14 residues. The V gene's germline CDR1 is SNHLY and CDR2 FYNNEI. DNA of the CDR3: TGTGCCAGCAGTTTCATCCAGGGAGGCACTGAAGCTTTCTTT. Translating it yields CASSFIQGGTEAFF.

V is TRBV7-9 and J is TRBJ2-2; 11 nucleotides match TRBD2. The germline V gene encodes CDR1 SEHNR and CDR2 FQNEAQ (reference sequence). V dropped 5 bases and J dropped 2; count of bases not matched to a gene: 7. CDR3 length equals 17 residues. The CDR3 loop reads CASSHGLAGHNTGELFF. The DNA for the CDR3 is TGTGCCAGCAGCCACGGACTAGCGGGCCATAACACCGGGGAGCTGTTTTTT.

There are a few counts of this clone. The rearrangement links TRBV10-3 to TRBJ1-1, with D perhaps TRBD1 (6 bases). Trimming removed 6 bases at V and 3 bases at J, with 11 bases between. Germline CDR1 is ENHRY and CDR2 is SYGVKD. This CDR3 has 13 amino acids. CDR3 sequence (DNA): TGTGCCATCAGGATACAGGGCGACACTGAAGCTTTCTTT. This codes for CAIRIQGDTEAFF.

The sample holds one count of this clone. The rearrangement joins TRBV7-8 to TRBJ2-5; the D is unclear. This CDR3 contains 12 residues. Germline V gives CDR1 SGHVS, CDR2 FQNEAQ. V lost 2 bases and J 7 bases, leaving 8 bases between the germline ends. CDR3 DNA: TGTGCCAGCAGCTTACGGAGCGCGACCCAGTACTTC. Its translation: CASSLRSATQYF.

The chain combines TRBV5-5 with TRBJ2-1, with 7 bases lining up with TRBD2. Trimming took 0 bases from V and 4 from J; bases not matched to a gene: 7. This CDR3 spans 16 amino acids. Germline CDR1 SGHKS, CDR2 YYEKEE (reference sequence). The CDR3 DNA sequence: TGTGCCAGCAGCTTGGCCGAGGGGCGGGGGTACAATGAGCAGTTCTTC. It translates to CASSLAEGRGYNEQFF.

A single count supports this clone. The rearrangement uses TRBV28 and TRBJ1-6; TRBD1 aligns across 8 bases. Germline assignment: CDR1 MDHEN and CDR2 SYDVKM. The CDR3 is made up of 13 amino acids. J lost 10 bases, V lost 5 bases, and 4 bases had no gene match. The CDR3 DNA is TGTGCCAGCAGTCAGGGGGCAGGGTCACCCCTCCACTTT. This sequence encodes CASSQGAGSPLHF.

This sequence joins TRBV15 and TRBJ2-5, with TRBD2 as a possible D gene (5 bases). Trimming left V 4 bases short and J 2 bases short, with 20 bases between. Germline V lookup: CDR1 LNHNV, CDR2 YYDKDF (reference sequence). This CDR3 comprises 17 residues. The CDR3 bases are TGTGCCACCAGCACCCTTCTGAGGCGGGTCATACAAGAGACCCAGTACTTC. Its translation is CATSTLLRRVIQETQYF.

The chain employs TRBV2 and TRBJ1-5; 10 nucleotides match TRBD1. Germline CDR1 is SNHLY and CDR2 is FYNNEI. Trimming cost V 0 bases and J 7 bases; bases outside gene matches: 6. This CDR3 is 16 amino acids long. The CDR3 is CASSEAGTGVGQPQHF. CDR3 DNA sequence: TGTGCCAGCAGTGAAGCCGGGACAGGGGTAGGGCAGCCCCAGCATTTT.

The sample holds a few counts of this clone. This chain links TRBV12-3 or TRBV12-4 with TRBJ2-1; D gene ambiguous. The CDR3 spans 13 residues. V lost 6 bases, J lost 10 bases, and 16 bases lay in between. Here the CDR3 DNA reads TGTGCCAGCAGCCGAAAAGGAGTTAACGAGCAGTTCTTC. This translates into CASSRKGVNEQFF.

On this clone: Other DNA sequences within the sample encode an identical CDR3. The chain combines TRBV19 with TRBJ2-1; TRBD1 agrees at 8 bases. With 3 bases clipped from V and 2 bases from J, the junction kept 3 bases outside the gene matches. The germline V gene encodes CDR1 LNHDA and CDR2 SQIVND (reference sequence). This CDR3 is 15 amino acids long. The CDR3 spells CASSISGGPYNEQFF. CDR3 in DNA: TGTGCCAGTAGTATCTCAGGGGGCCCCTACAATGAGCAGTTCTTC.

The chain couples TRBV3-1 (or the pseudogene TRBV3-2) to TRBJ1-1; D ambiguous. The CDR3 contains 13 residues. Germline values: CDR1 LGHDT, CDR2 YNNKEL (reference sequence). V dropped 5 bases and J dropped 0 bases, with 7 bases sitting between them. The CDR3 here is CASSYHMNTEAFF. For the CDR3, the DNA is TGTGCCAGCAGCTACCACATGAACACTGAAGCTTTCTTT.

The chain couples TRBV9 to TRBJ1-1; weak D call: TRBD1 (6 bases). Germline V gives CDR1 SGDLS, CDR2 YYNGEE. V lost 4 bases and J 0 bases, leaving 22 bases between the germline ends. The CDR3 has 18 residues. CDR3 region: CASSPKARGRVMNTEAFF. The CDR3 region has the DNA TGTGCCAGCAGCCCAAAAGCCAGGGGCCGGGTTATGAACACTGAAGCTTTCTTT.

This chain uses TRBV18 with TRBJ2-3; the match to TRBD2 covers 12 bases. The germline CDR1 and CDR2 sequences are KGHSH and LQKENI. The CDR3 has 16 residues. The ends lost 5 bases at V and 0 bases at J; junction bases unmatched: 3. CDR3 DNA sequence: TGTGCCAGCTCATCCGGGACTAGCGGGAGCACAGATACGCAGTATTTT. Its translation is CASSSGTSGSTDTQYF.

The rearrangement joins TRBV29-1 to TRBJ2-1; 8 bases agree with TRBD2. V dropped 7 bases and J dropped 0; count of bases not matched to a gene: 2. The CDR3 loop spans 13 amino acids. CDR1 and CDR2 (germline): SQVTM, ANQGSEA. The CDR3 DNA reads TGCAGCGGAGCGGGGGCCTCCTACAATGAGCAGTTCTTC. Translating gives CSGAGASYNEQFF.

The V call is TRBV13, the J call TRBJ2-7; D perhaps matches TRBD1 (6 bases). Germline-derived CDR1 and CDR2 are PRHDT and FYEKMQ (reference sequence). CDR3 length: 14 amino acids. V gave up 2 bases and J gave up 2 bases, with 10 bases separating them. The CDR3 reads CASSLRDTTYEQYF. In nucleotides, the CDR3 is TGTGCCAGCAGCTTAAGGGACACCACCTACGAGCAGTACTTC.

This clone was detected a few times. V and J are TRBV3-1 (or the pseudogene TRBV3-2) and TRBJ1-2, with TRBD1 matching 8 bases. Germline values: CDR1 LGHDT, CDR2 YNNKEL (reference sequence). The CDR3 covers 12 residues. V was clipped by 5 bases and J by 9 bases; unmatched bases: 5. CDR3 loop: CASSDGQGSYTF. Here the CDR3 DNA reads TGTGCCAGCAGCGACGGACAGGGAAGCTACACCTTC.

The chain has TRBV2 and TRBJ2-1, with D possibly TRBD1 on 6 matching bases. Trimming stripped 4 bases from V and 5 bases from J, with 12 bases between. The CDR3 has 14 residues. Germline CDR1 and CDR2: SNHLY and FYNNEI. CDR3: CASSVSKGDNEQFF. The CDR3 DNA reads as TGTGCCAGCAGTGTCTCGAAGGGGGACAATGAGCAGTTCTTC.

The chain employs TRBV7-9 and TRBJ2-5; the match to TRBD1 covers 7 bases. The length of the CDR3 is 15 residues. Trimming removed 3 bases from V and 5 bases from J; junction bases left unmatched: 9. CDR1 is SEHNR and CDR2 is FQNEAQ in the germline V gene (reference sequence). This CDR3 reads CASSFGAGGLETQYF. The CDR3 DNA reads TGTGCCAGCAGCTTCGGGGCAGGGGGTTTGGAGACCCAGTACTTC.

The chain couples TRBV19 to TRBJ1-1, with D possibly TRBD1 on 5 matching bases. The CDR3 covers 14 residues. CDR1 is LNHDA and CDR2 is SQIVND in the germline V gene (reference sequence). V lost 5 bases and J lost 4, with 14 bases in between. CDR3 amino acids: CASSPGRTSTEAFF. Here the CDR3 DNA reads TGTGCCAGTAGTCCGGGACGGACTAGCACTGAAGCTTTCTTT.

This clone was picked up a small number of times. The CDR3: CASSLTSGGNYGYTF. The CDR3 nucleotides are TGTGCCAGCAGTTTAACCTCTGGGGGGAACTATGGCTACACCTTC. This chain joins TRBV27 and TRBJ1-2, with a possible D match to TRBD1 (5 bases). Trimming removed 2 bases from V and 2 bases from J, with 12 bases in between. Germline assignment: CDR1 MNHEY and CDR2 SMNVEV (reference sequence). The length of the CDR3 is 15 residues.

Here the CDR3 reads CASSLEATSGRVHEQYF. The CDR3 nucleotides are TGTGCCAGCAGCTTAGAAGCTACTAGCGGGAGGGTCCACGAGCAGTACTTC. V usage is TRBV11-3 and J usage is TRBJ2-7; TRBD2 agrees at 13 bases. Trimming at V came to 0 bases and at J to 5 bases, leaving 7 bases not matched to a gene. The CDR3 totals 17 residues. Germline values: CDR1 SGHNT, CDR2 YENEEA.